Given below is one T cell receptor beta chain in context. Its antigen is as yet unknown. Germline loops: CDR1 SGHTA, CDR2 FQGNSA. The CDR3 length is 16 residues. V lost 5 bases, J lost 4 bases, and 18 bases lay in between. This record comes from a study of shared clonotypes between healthy human individuals. CD4+ cells yielded CD45RA+ naive and CD45RA-negative memory subsets. Deep-level settings were used for running the assay. Clones were read by immunoSEQ multiplex PCR, and TCRdb kept only the in-frame ones, dropping some. The table has more than 200,000 clones, 50% to 80% seen once. Study results and limitations: Investigators collected only blood, and repertoires in tissues likely differ. The study found lower generation probabilities in non-shared clonotypes than in those shared by all four donors.

This clonotype was sampled from a man aged 25-45 years in good health. The sequencing input was memory CD4+ T cells sorted from blood. The sample's subset: CD45RA-negative fraction. The rearrangement uses TRBV7-2 and TRBJ2-1, with D perhaps TRBD1 or TRBD2 (5 bases each). DNA of the CDR3: TGTGCCAGCAGCGCCGCCGGGGCGAGTCCGTACAATGAGCAGTTCTTC. Translated: CASSAAGASPYNEQFF.